Listed below are T cell receptor beta chains from one sample, sequenced in a study of cytotoxic CD8 clonotypes in ibrutinib-treated CLL. The repertoire was sequenced with immunoSEQ multiplex PCR; TCRdb's copy has only in-frame clones and lacks some. The data contain some 130,000 clones, 80% to 90% of them singletons. Here the sequenced sample was PBMCs, taken after 24 months of ibrutinib treatment. These receptors were collected from a human donor with chronic lymphocytic leukemia. CDR3s leave out the opening cysteine and the closing phenylalanine or tryptophan. Some rows mark clone size as missing; the rest say once, few, many or name a class of expanded clone.

v_call clone_size cdr3_aa
TRBV29-1 - SVEGGGQIDNEQF
TRBV6-5 - ASRRDGSTDTQY
TRBV6-6 - ASRSLIGQGTYEQY
TRBV5-6 - ASSPQTGRIYGYT
TRBV7-9 - ASSLEGLAGYNEQF
TRBV7-2 - ASSLIGEADTQY
TRBV7-7 - ASSLGREDTIY
TRBV18 once ASSRTGAELF
TRBV6-1 - ASSGQGPTSEQY
TRBV19 - ASSPGRRAGQGVVGELF
TRBV6-5 - ASSYSLSGAKNIQY
TRBV10-2 - ASSIAGRTDTQY
TRBV4-3 - ASSQEGMVGTQY
TRBV7-9 - ASSSGRVSYEQY
TRBV4-3 - ASSQVAATSYEQY
TRBV21-1 - ASSRKETDTQY
TRBV5-1 - ASSPAFEAYEQY